This T cell receptor (beta chain) was documented in a study of blood T cell repertoires in COVID-19. Across the study: Whether acute or convalescent, the COVID-19 samples came from the United States, Italy and Spain. PBMCs, B-cell-depleted T cells, or T cells provided the cDNA or gDNA that made up the material.

As originally analysed: Scientists estimated how many nucleated cells there were by amplifying reference gene primers. Sequencing was performed with immunoSEQ multiplex PCR; in TCRdb, only in-frame clones are kept and a portion is missing. V and J calls and clone size follow that table, whereas D and trimming were derived from the DNA. Among about 94,000 clones listed, 80% were seen once. The V gene end was trimmed by 2 bases and the J gene end by 5 bases; junction bases not matched to a gene: 3. Germline V CDR1 and CDR2: KGHDR, SFDVKD. The CDR3 loop spans 14 amino acids. The clonotype comes from a human donor in a cohort sampled during active COVID-19. The rearrangement links TRBV24-1 to TRBJ2-7; the match to TRBD1 covers 9 bases. The sample taken for sequencing was peripheral blood. The CDR3 DNA reads TGTGCCACCAGTGATTGGGGACAGGGAAACGAGCAGTACTTC. Protein sequence: CATSDWGQGNEQYF.